The 30 T cell receptor beta chains below were found in one sample sequenced in a study of blood T cell repertoires in COVID-19. Only in-frame clones appear in the TCRdb table, and some are missing; sequencing was by immunoSEQ multiplex PCR. This sample yields approximately 300,000 clones, of which around nine tenths are seen a single time; under 6% belongs to the top ten. The source material was PBMCs or T cells enriched from blood (not recorded which). The receptors were gathered from a young woman who had recovered from COVID-19.

This clone was seen a single time. V gene TRBV5-1 combines with J gene TRBJ2-1, with TRBD2 identical over 13 bases. V dropped 2 bases and J dropped 4; count of bases not matched to a gene: 0. Per the germline V gene, CDR1 is SGHRS and CDR2 is YFSETQ. The CDR3 runs 15 residues. As DNA, the CDR3 is TGCGCCAGCAGCTTACTAGCGGGGGGGTACAATGAGCAGTTCTTC. Residues: CASSLLAGGYNEQFF.

The chain recombines TRBV3-1 (or the pseudogene TRBV3-2) with TRBJ1-4, with 7 bases identical to TRBD1. This CDR3 spans 14 amino acids. Looked up from germline, CDR1 is LGHDT and CDR2 is YNNKEL (reference sequence). With V trimmed by 3 bases and J by 5 bases, 3 bases remained unmatched. CDR3 bases: TGTGCCAGCAGCCACCGGGACAGAAATGAAAAACTGTTTTTT. Its translation is CASSHRDRNEKLFF.

This clone was picked up one time. The V gene is TRBV6-5, the J gene TRBJ2-1; 8 nucleotides agree with TRBD2. Germline V gene sequence: CDR1 MNHEY, CDR2 SVGAGI. This CDR3 has 13 amino acids. The J segment lost 10 bases and the V segment lost 6 bases, leaving 8 bases of the junction unmatched. The CDR3 sequence is CASSPGLVIEQFF. The DNA for the CDR3 is TGTGCCAGCAGCCCGGGACTAGTGATCGAGCAGTTCTTC.

The chain uses TRBV2 and TRBJ1-1, with D maybe TRBD1 (6 bases). The CDR3 is made up of 11 amino acids. The germline V gene encodes CDR1 SNHLY and CDR2 FYNNEI. V shed 6 bases and J shed 11 bases, with 13 bases lying between them. The CDR3 DNA is TGTGCCAGCAGGACACAGGGAAGGGCTTTCTTT. The encoded protein is CASRTQGRAFF.

The V gene is TRBV3-1 (or the pseudogene TRBV3-2), the J gene TRBJ2-1; 9 nucleotides agree with TRBD1. Germline CDR1 LGHDT, CDR2 YNNKEL (reference sequence). Trimming at V came to 4 bases and at J to 1 base, leaving 8 bases not matched to a gene. The CDR3 runs 17 residues. CDR3 DNA sequence: TGTGCCAGCAGCCTAACAATGACAGGGGGGTCCTACAATGAGCAGTTCTTC. Protein: CASSLTMTGGSYNEQFF.

The V gene is TRBV11-2, the J gene TRBJ2-1, with TRBD1 as a possible D gene (5 bases). The V and J ends lost 5 bases and 8 bases respectively, with 10 bases between them. Germline CDR1 reads SGHAT; CDR2 reads FQNNGV. The CDR3 length is 12 residues. Written as DNA, the CDR3 is TGTGCCAGCAGCCCCCAGGGTTATGAGCAGTTCTTC. This sequence encodes CASSPQGYEQFF.

The rearrangement uses TRBV5-4 and TRBJ2-3, with D maybe TRBD2 (5 bases). From germline, CDR1 is SGHNT and CDR2 YYREEE (reference sequence). The germline V and J ends were trimmed by 4 bases and 2 bases, with 20 bases remaining between them. The CDR3 totals 17 residues. DNA of the CDR3: TGTGCCAGCAGCCTCGCGGGTGCGGGCGGTTACACAGATACGCAGTATTTT. Translating it yields CASSLAGAGGYTDTQYF.

CDR3: CASSLDRVTEAFF. CDR3 nucleotides: TGTGCCAGCAGTTTGGACAGGGTCACTGAAGCTTTCTTT. The chain has TRBV28 and TRBJ1-1; 8 bases agree with TRBD1. V gave up 3 bases and J gave up 4 bases; unmatched junction bases: 1. Germline V gene data show CDR1 as MDHEN and CDR2 as SYDVKM. This CDR3 spans 13 amino acids.

J is TRBJ1-1 and V is TRBV11-2; TRBD1 might be the D (5 bases). Trimming shortened V by 1 base and J by 5 bases, and 14 bases separated the two germline ends. The germline V gene has CDR1 SGHAT and CDR2 FQNNGV. This CDR3 has 15 residues. CDR3 protein: CASSLGTRAGTEAFF. The CDR3 coding sequence is TGTGCCAGCAGCTTAGGGACAAGGGCCGGGACTGAAGCTTTCTTT.

This clone was counted only a few times. This chain uses TRBV11-2 with TRBJ2-7; 7 nucleotides line up with TRBD1. With V trimmed by 5 bases and J by 0 bases, 4 bases remained unmatched. The CDR3 is made up of 14 amino acids. Looked up from germline, CDR1 is SGHAT and CDR2 is FQNNGV. In DNA, the CDR3 is TGTGCCAGCAGCACCGGGACAGTCTCCTACGAGCAGTACTTC. Its protein product is CASSTGTVSYEQYF.

The chain recombines TRBV13 with TRBJ1-5, with 9 nucleotides matching TRBD1. This CDR3 has 15 amino acids. CDR1 is PRHDT, CDR2 FYEKMQ, per germline (reference sequence). Trimming took 5 bases from V and 6 from J; bases not matched to a gene: 8. The CDR3: CASSDRGTVGQPQHF. The CDR3 nucleotides read TGTGCCAGCAGCGACAGGGGGACAGTAGGTCAGCCCCAGCATTTT.

As to this clone: The junction shows a germline mismatch at one end, possibly a read error. The rearrangement joins TRBV30 to TRBJ2-6; 9 nucleotides align to TRBD1. Germline V gene data show CDR1 as GTSNPN and CDR2 as SVGIG (reference sequence). The CDR3 is made up of 12 amino acids. CDR3 in amino acids: CGTGHGANVLTF. The CDR3 DNA follows: TGCGGGACAGGGCATGGGGCCAACGTCCTGACTTTC.

This chain links TRBV21-1 with TRBJ1-1. TRBV21-1 is labeled a pseudogene. CDR3 length equals 16 residues. In nucleotides, the CDR3 is TGTGCCAGCAGCAAAGGGGGGGGCTCCGAGAACACTGAAGCTTTCTTT. Amino acids: CASSKGGGSENTEAFF.

The V and J genes are TRBV4-2 and TRBJ2-4; TRBD1 matches 10 bases. The J segment lost 0 bases and the V segment lost 4 bases, leaving 18 bases of the junction unmatched. The CDR3 runs 21 residues. Germline V lookup: CDR1 LGHNA, CDR2 YNFKEQ. The CDR3 region has the DNA TGTGCCAGCAGCCGGGGTTGGGACAGGGGCAGGGTCGGTCTAGCCAAAAACATTCAGTACTTC. It yields the protein CASSRGWDRGRVGLAKNIQYF.

This chain connects TRBV2 to TRBJ1-5; a weak D match, TRBD1 (6 bases). Trimming removed 6 bases at V and 7 bases at J, with 16 bases between. The CDR3 runs to 14 residues. Germline loops: CDR1 SNHLY, CDR2 FYNNEI. The CDR3 DNA follows: TGTGCCAGCAGCGTGGACAGAGTAGGACAGCCCCAGCATTTT. Translated, it gives CASSVDRVGQPQHF.

J is TRBJ1-1 and V is TRBV20-1; D ambiguous. In germline, CDR1 is DFQATT, CDR2 SNEGSKA (reference sequence). The CDR3 has 11 amino acids. V gave up 7 bases and J gave up 1 base, with 7 bases separating them. DNA of the CDR3: TGCAGTGGGTACGGGAACACTGAAGCTTTCTTT. It is translated as CSGYGNTEAFF.

The J gene is TRBJ1-5, the V gene TRBV18, with a possible D match to TRBD1 (6 bases). Per the germline V gene, CDR1 is KGHSH and CDR2 is LQKENI. Trimming pared 4 bases from V and 2 bases from J, leaving 9 bases between. The length of the CDR3 is 14 residues. In DNA, the CDR3 is TGTGCCAGCTCACTAGGGGGTCGCAATCAGCCCCAGCATTTT. Its translation is CASSLGGRNQPQHF.

This clone was detected once. The CDR3 is CASSSGGHEQFF. In nucleotides, the CDR3 is TGTGCCAGCAGCTCAGGGGGGCATGAGCAGTTCTTC. V and J are TRBV5-5 and TRBJ2-1; TRBD1 might be the D (7 bases). This CDR3 contains 12 residues. Trimming left V 3 bases short and J 8 bases short, with 9 bases between. Germline CDR1 is SGHKS and CDR2 is YYEKEE (reference sequence).

This clone was counted between two and nine times. This chain links TRBV2 with TRBJ1-3, with D perhaps matching TRBD1 (6 bases). The V gene lost 8 bases and the J gene lost 2 bases, with 10 bases spanning the gap. Germline CDR1 reads SNHLY; CDR2 reads FYNNEI. This CDR3 region has 13 residues. The CDR3 bases are TGTGCCAGCCTACAGGGACCTGGAAACACCATATATTTT. Translating it yields CASLQGPGNTIYF.

This clone appeared once. The chain carries TRBV6-5 and TRBJ1-1; 9 nucleotides align to TRBD1. The germline CDR1 and CDR2 sequences are MNHEY and SVGAGI. The CDR3 spans 14 residues. With V trimmed by 6 bases and J by 4 bases, 6 bases remained unmatched. CDR3 nucleotides: TGTGCCAGCAGGGTGGGACAGGGAGGCACTGAAGCTTTCTTT. It codes for CASRVGQGGTEAFF.

This chain connects TRBV11-1 to TRBJ1-1; D unresolved. Germline assignment: CDR1 SGHAT and CDR2 FQDESV (reference sequence). Trimming stripped 1 base from V and 4 bases from J, with 7 bases between. The CDR3 spans 13 residues. This chain's CDR3 is CASSLDGSTEAFF. In DNA, the CDR3 is TGTGCCAGCAGCTTAGATGGCAGCACTGAAGCTTTCTTT. Filled out from reference TRBV11-1 and TRBJ1-1, the complete variable domain reads EAEVAQSPRYKITEKSQAVAFWCDPISGHATLYWYRQILGQGPELLVQFQDESVVDDSQLPKDRFSAERLKGVDSTLKIQPAELGDSAMYLCASSLDGSTEAFFGQGTRLTVV.

The rearrangement uses TRBV5-1 and TRBJ2-7; TRBD2 matches at 11 bases. The junction had 6 bases not matched to a gene; V was cut back by 0 bases and J by 7 bases. Germline-derived CDR1 and CDR2 are SGHRS and YFSETQ. This CDR3 is 15 amino acids long. The CDR3 bases are TGCGCCAGCAGCTTGGTTCTAGCGGGGGGCCTGGAGCAGTACTTC. Amino acid sequence: CASSLVLAGGLEQYF.

The DNA of the CDR3 is TGCGCCAGCAGCCAAGATGAAAGCGTGGGCTACACCTTC. Amino acids: CASSQDESVGYTF. J is TRBJ1-2 and V is TRBV4-3; no clear D gene. The ends were cut back, 0 bases at V and 8 bases at J, with 10 bases in the middle. This CDR3 has 13 residues. Germline V gene sequence: CDR1 LGHNA, CDR2 YSLEER.

A few counts support this clone. The J gene is TRBJ1-1, the V gene TRBV6-4; 7 bases align to TRBD1. After removal of 6 bases from V and 0 bases from J, the junction contained 22 bases not matched to a gene. Germline lookup yields CDR1 MRHNA and CDR2 SNTAGT. This CDR3 is 20 amino acids long. As DNA, the CDR3 is TGTGCCAGCAGCCAAGTGGTTCCTGGGACAGACCTCCACATGAACACTGAAGCTTTCTTT. Protein sequence: CASSQVVPGTDLHMNTEAFF.

The rearrangement links TRBV5-5 to TRBJ1-2; D perhaps matches TRBD1 (6 bases). The V end lost 0 bases, the J end lost 5 bases, and 14 bases lay between the germline ends. This CDR3 is 15 amino acids long. The germline gives CDR1 SGHKS, CDR2 YYEKEE (reference sequence). CDR3 nucleotide sequence: TGTGCCAGCAGCTTGGTGGCCAGGGGAGATTATGGCTACACCTTC. Protein: CASSLVARGDYGYTF.

The chain uses TRBV4-1 and TRBJ2-3, with 10 bases that match TRBD2. The germline gives CDR1 MGHRA, CDR2 YSYEKL. J lost 5 bases, V lost 1 base, and 9 bases had no gene match. The CDR3 extends over 17 amino acids. The CDR3 DNA sequence: TGCGCCAGCAGCCAAGTTATACTAGCGGGGAACTTAGATACGCAGTATTTT. Translated, it gives CASSQVILAGNLDTQYF.

The chain carries TRBV29-1 and TRBJ1-1; D unresolved. With 5 bases removed from V and 8 bases from J, the gap between germline ends came to 9 bases. The CDR3 consists of 10 residues. CDR1 and CDR2 from the germline V gene are SQVTM and ANQGSEA. CDR3 amino acids: CSVSDGEAFF. The CDR3 DNA follows: TGCAGCGTTTCTGACGGGGAAGCTTTCTTT.

The V gene is TRBV7-2, the J gene TRBJ2-5; 9 nucleotides match TRBD2. Trimming removed 4 bases from V and 9 bases from J; junction bases left unmatched: 9. The CDR3 is made up of 14 amino acids. CDR1 is SGHTA and CDR2 is FQGNSA in the germline V gene. The CDR3 here is CASSSRLAGEAQYF. The CDR3 region has the DNA TGTGCCAGCAGCTCCCGGTTAGCGGGGGAGGCCCAGTACTTC.

The J gene is TRBJ1-1, the V gene TRBV3-1 (or the pseudogene TRBV3-2); possible D gene TRBD1, 6 bases. The germline gives CDR1 LGHDT, CDR2 YNNKEL (reference sequence). This CDR3 contains 16 residues. V was cut by 3 bases and J by 6 bases, with 20 bases left in between. CDR3 DNA sequence: TGTGCCAGCAGCCACGCCACCTCTGGGGGCCCCGCTGAAGCTTTCTTT. It codes for CASSHATSGGPAEAFF.

This sequence joins TRBV19 and TRBJ1-1; 8 bases map to TRBD1. The V gene's germline CDR1 is LNHDA and CDR2 SQIVND (reference sequence). V lost 5 bases, J lost 1 base, and 0 bases stayed unmatched. This CDR3 contains 13 residues. The CDR3, as DNA: TGTGCCAGTAGTCAGGGGGCGAACACTGAAGCTTTCTTT. Protein product: CASSQGANTEAFF.